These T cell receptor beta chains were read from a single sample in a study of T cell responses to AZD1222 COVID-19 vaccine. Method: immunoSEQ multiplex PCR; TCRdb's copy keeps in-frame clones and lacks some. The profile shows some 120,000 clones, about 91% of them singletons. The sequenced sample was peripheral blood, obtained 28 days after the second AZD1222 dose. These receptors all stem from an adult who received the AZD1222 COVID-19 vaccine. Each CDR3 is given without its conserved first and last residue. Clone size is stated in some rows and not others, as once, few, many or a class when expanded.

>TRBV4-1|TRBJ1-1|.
ASSPSEGYTEAF
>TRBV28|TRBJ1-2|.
ASSQPYRDIGYT
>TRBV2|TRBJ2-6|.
ASTQGAGANVLT
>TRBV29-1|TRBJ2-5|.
SAQVRLQETQY
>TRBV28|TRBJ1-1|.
ASSPRQINTEAF
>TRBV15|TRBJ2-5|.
ATSRVSGSETQY
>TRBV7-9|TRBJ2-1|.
ASGPLDTMLQF
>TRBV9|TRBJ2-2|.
ASRIAGAGTGELF
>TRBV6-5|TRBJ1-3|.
ASSYRSTRGNTIY
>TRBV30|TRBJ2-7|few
AWTGGGYEQY
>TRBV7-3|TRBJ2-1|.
ASSLSSGNEQF
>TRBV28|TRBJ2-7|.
ASSSLAGGIYEQY
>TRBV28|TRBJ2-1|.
ASSPPINEQF
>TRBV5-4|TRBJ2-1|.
ASSFPGTYNEQF
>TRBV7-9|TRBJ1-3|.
ASSLIAGDSGNTIY
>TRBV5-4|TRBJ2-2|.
ASSLSQGNTGELF
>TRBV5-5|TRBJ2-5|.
ASSPGLAETQY
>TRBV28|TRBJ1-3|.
ASSSSWEGTGNTIY
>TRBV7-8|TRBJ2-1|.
ASSSPELGYDNEQF
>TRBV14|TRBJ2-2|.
ASSQGLDALNTGELF
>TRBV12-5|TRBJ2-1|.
ASGLVTREGSNEQF
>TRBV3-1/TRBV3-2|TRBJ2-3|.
ASSQDPSDSGTQY
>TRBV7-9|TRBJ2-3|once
ASSSTSAHTDTQY
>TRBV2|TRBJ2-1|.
ASSPGLVNEQF
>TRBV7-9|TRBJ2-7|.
ASSPYRDRGGEQY
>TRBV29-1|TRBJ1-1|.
SGQTGPGGAF
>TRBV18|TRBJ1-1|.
ASSPVGGMAF
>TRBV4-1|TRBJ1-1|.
ASSPGVDSKTEAF
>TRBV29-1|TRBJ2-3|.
SVLGGSTDTQY
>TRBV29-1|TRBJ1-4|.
SVAPRGATNEKLF
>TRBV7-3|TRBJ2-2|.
ASSFVRQGNTGELF
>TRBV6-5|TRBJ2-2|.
ASKRQGVTGELF
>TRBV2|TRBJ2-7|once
ASSELAGGWEQY
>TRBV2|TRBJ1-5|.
ASSEDRGSWQPQH
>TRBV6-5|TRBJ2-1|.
ASSLSNEQF
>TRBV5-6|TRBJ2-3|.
ASSFQGPDTQY
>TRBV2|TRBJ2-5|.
ASSALAGVRETQY
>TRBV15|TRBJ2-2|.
ATSRLRDRLNTGELF
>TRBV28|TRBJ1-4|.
ASSLDYRGHDVF
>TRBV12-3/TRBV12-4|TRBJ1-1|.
ASRVQEDTEAF
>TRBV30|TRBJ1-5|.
AWRGSGQPQH
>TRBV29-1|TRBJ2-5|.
RGLADEWGETQY
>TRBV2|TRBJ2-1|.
ASSEGLAGYNEQF
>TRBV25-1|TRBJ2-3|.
ASSETGGSTDTQY
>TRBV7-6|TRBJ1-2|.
ASSLRGQGDYT